This TCR beta chain is from a study of spatial heterogeneity in lung cancer. V was cut by 0 bases and J by 3 bases, with 12 bases left in between. From germline, CDR1 is SGHDN and CDR2 FVKESK. The CDR3 is 17 amino acids. The library protocol tagged each TCR cDNA with a unique molecular identifier. One entry per CDR3 protein results from TCRdb running MiXCR on the 5' RACE reads. The repertoire holds around 4,000 distinct CDR3 sequences, with 30% to 35% as singletons. Time point: sample taken at primary tumor resection. Tumor, nontumor lung or frozen PBMC supplied whole RNA that was sequenced unsorted. This clonotype turned up a few times. This beta chain is a stray sequence in a library constructed for alpha chains; its clone size is not meaningful.

V gene TRBV14 combines with J gene TRBJ2-6, with a possible D match to TRBD2 (5 bases). The sequence derives from a male donor with early-stage non-small cell lung cancer. The sample was PBMCs, taken at surgery. The CDR3 reads CASSQELEASGANVLTF. CDR3 bases: TGTGCCAGCAGCCAAGAGTTGGAGGCCAGTGGGGCCAACGTCCTGACTTTC.